What follows are 9 T cell receptor beta chains derived from one specimen sequenced in a study of human T cells and chemical hapten exposure. Time point defined: patch test 3, about 24 weeks after DPC sensitization. Treatment in this sample: therapeutic diphenylcyclopropenone sensitization with weekly scalp DPC. Total RNA extraction was carried out from unfractionated whole blood. In TCRdb, the RACE reads were re-called with MiXCR into one record per CDR3 protein. The sample yields some 39,000 distinct CDR3 sequences, roughly 9.5% seen once. Here the sequenced sample was whole blood, taken in connection with sensitization to the hapten diphenylcyclopropenone (DPC). The receptors were sampled from a man in his fifties or sixties with alopecia areata. Some clones in this sample may be carry-over from other donors' samples.

This clonotype was observed many times. The chain uses TRBV12-3 or TRBV12-4 and TRBJ1-5; D is perhaps TRBD1 (6 bases). Trimming removed 6 bases from V and 4 bases from J, with 10 bases in between. This CDR3 is 13 amino acids long. CDR3 sequence: CASRPTGNQPQHF. The CDR3 coding sequence is TGTGCCAGCAGGCCTACAGGGAATCAGCCCCAGCATTTT.

Many counts were recorded for this clonotype. The genes are TRBV20-1 and TRBJ1-1; unclear D gene. Germline values: CDR1 DFQATT, CDR2 SNEGSKA (reference sequence). This CDR3 has 15 amino acids. V was trimmed by 6 bases and J by 3 bases, leaving 20 bases between them. CDR3 DNA sequence: TGCAGTGCCCATACTTTCAAAAGAACAGACACTGAAGCTTTCTTT. It yields the protein CSAHTFKRTDTEAFF.

This clonotype appeared many times. The V gene is TRBV20-1, the J gene TRBJ1-2, with TRBD1 matching over 11 bases. The CDR3 is made up of 12 amino acids. With V trimmed by 6 bases and J by 8 bases, 5 bases remained unmatched. Germline assignment: CDR1 DFQATT and CDR2 SNEGSKA (reference sequence). This CDR3 reads CSATDRGRGYTF. The CDR3 DNA sequence: TGCAGTGCCACGGACAGGGGGCGAGGCTACACCTTC.

V and J are TRBV30 and TRBJ2-3, with TRBD2 identical over 10 bases. The CDR3 spans 13 residues. The V gene's germline CDR1 is GTSNPN and CDR2 SVGIG (reference sequence). The J segment lost 6 bases and the V segment lost 0 bases, leaving 0 bases of the junction unmatched. CDR3 loop: CAWSVLAGDTQYF. In DNA form, the CDR3 reads TGTGCCTGGAGTGTACTAGCGGGGGATACGCAGTATTTT.

This chain uses TRBV5-4 with TRBJ2-3, with a possible D match to TRBD2 (6 bases). Trimming shortened V by 1 base and J by 1 base, and 7 bases separated the two germline ends. This CDR3 is built from 14 residues. Germline values: CDR1 SGHNT, CDR2 YYREEE (reference sequence). The CDR3 bases are TGTGCCAGCAGCTTGTCTAGCGGCACAGATACGCAGTATTTT. As protein: CASSLSSGTDTQYF.

This clonotype was seen repeatedly, ten times or more. The chain combines TRBV18 with TRBJ2-7; 7 bases are a match to TRBD1. Germline V lookup: CDR1 KGHSH, CDR2 LQKENI. CDR3 length: 13 amino acids. Trimming cost V 8 bases and J 2 bases; bases outside gene matches: 6. CDR3 sequence (DNA): TGTGCCAGCCGATGGGACAGCACCTACGAGCAGTACTTC. Translated: CASRWDSTYEQYF.

This clonotype appeared many times. The V and J genes are TRBV10-2 and TRBJ2-3; TRBD2 matches at 10 bases. Trimming took 4 bases from V and 3 from J; bases not matched to a gene: 7. The CDR3 is made up of 16 amino acids. CDR1 WSHSY and CDR2 SAAADI come from the germline V gene. Written as DNA, the CDR3 is TGCGCCAGCAGTGGGGCTTTAGCGGGAGGAACAGATACGCAGTATTTT. Protein sequence: CASSGALAGGTDTQYF.

This clonotype was counted many times. The chain uses TRBV12-3 or TRBV12-4 and TRBJ2-2; D unresolved. The CDR3 loop spans 12 amino acids. V gave up 7 bases and J gave up 4 bases, with 7 bases separating them. The CDR3 nucleotides read TGTGCCAGCACCTACTTCACCGGGGAGCTGTTTTTT. Amino acid sequence: CASTYFTGELFF.

At least ten counts were recorded for this clonotype. The chain has TRBV20-1 and TRBJ1-6, with a possible D match to TRBD1 (6 bases). V was shortened by 1 base and J by 5 bases, with 9 bases between the two germline ends. This CDR3 spans 14 amino acids. The germline gives CDR1 DFQATT, CDR2 SNEGSKA (reference sequence). The CDR3 DNA reads as TGCAGTGCTAGAGTGGGGGCAGATAATTCACCCCTCCACTTT. This codes for CSARVGADNSPLHF.